This T cell receptor beta chain was found in a study of cytomegalovirus exposure and HLA in healthy donors. This clone has more than one count but fewer than ten. Its specificity is unknown. A multiplex PCR was run with 60 Vbeta primers and 13 Jbeta primers. Study processing details: In a later analysis, around 12 million of 75 million to 85 million unique beta chains occurred in at least two donors. Profiling relied on immunoSEQ multiplex PCR, and the TCRdb table lists in-frame clones only, not all of them. V and J calls and clone size are as listed in that table; D and trimming were resolved from the DNA. The sample contains 130,000 or so clones, around 77% of which appear only once. CDR1 MNHEY and CDR2 SMNVEV come from the germline V gene (reference sequence). The V gene lost 3 bases and the J gene lost 1 base, with 10 bases spanning the gap. This CDR3 comprises 14 residues. Study-wide points: An analysis was carried out later, and it reportedly showed fewer N-insertions in an Asian-associated ancestry cluster than the approximately 700-donor mean. Rates of TCR association differed by HLA locus in a later analysis, with DRB1 highest and HLA-C lowest. Owing to their indistinguishability, certain V segments, notably TRBV6-2 and TRBV6-3, were excluded.

The receptor was isolated from a man aged 30 to 45 in good health and CMV-seronegative. Material for sequencing was PBMCs. The chain carries TRBV27 and TRBJ2-7, with D tentatively TRBD1 (5 bases). The CDR3 sequence: CASSFRGRSYEQYF. In DNA form, the CDR3 reads TGTGCCAGCAGTTTTAGGGGAAGGTCCTACGAGCAGTACTTC.